One sample yielded the 11 T cell receptor beta chains listed below, sequenced in a study of blood T cell repertoires in COVID-19. Sequenced by immunoSEQ multiplex PCR; TCRdb stores in-frame clones only, minus some. This repertoire shows around 160,000 clones, around 87% found once; its top ten account for approximately 1.3%. Sequencing was performed on PBMCs or T cells enriched from blood (not recorded which). The receptors come from a woman aged 25 to 39 with acute COVID-19.

The CDR3 DNA is TGTGCCAGCAGTTCTCCGACGAGGACAGCAAAACTGTTTTTT. It is translated as CASSSPTRTAKLFF. The chain couples TRBV27 to TRBJ1-4, with D perhaps TRBD1 (6 bases). This CDR3 has 14 amino acids. Trimming left V 4 bases short and J 10 bases short, with 16 bases between. The germline CDR1 and CDR2 sequences are MNHEY and SMNVEV (reference sequence).

For the CDR3, the DNA is TGTGCCAGCAGGGGGACTGCCCAAGAGACCCAGTACTTC. Translating it yields CASRGTAQETQYF. V and J are TRBV6-5 and TRBJ2-5, with D maybe TRBD2 (6 bases). V was shortened by 6 bases and J by 1 base, with 9 bases between the two germline ends. Per germline, CDR1 MNHEY and CDR2 SVGAGI. The CDR3 extends over 13 amino acids.

The CDR3 sequence: CASRPLGRTDTQYF. The CDR3 coding sequence is TGTGCCAGCAGACCCCTCGGGAGGACAGATACGCAGTATTTT. J is TRBJ2-3 and V is TRBV11-2; 7 nucleotides line up with TRBD2. J gave up 3 bases and V 6 bases, and 6 bases lay outside the gene matches. The CDR3 contains 14 residues. From germline, CDR1 is SGHAT and CDR2 FQNNGV.

The J gene is TRBJ2-7, the V gene TRBV7-2; 9 nucleotides match TRBD1. There are 17 residues in the CDR3. From germline, CDR1 is SGHTA and CDR2 FQGNSA. The J segment lost 3 bases and the V segment lost 5 bases, leaving 14 bases of the junction unmatched. The CDR3 region is CASSAGTGKRSLYEQYF. The CDR3 DNA sequence: TGTGCCAGCAGCGCTGGGACAGGGAAAAGATCCCTCTACGAGCAGTACTTC.

V and J are TRBV2 and TRBJ2-3, with 9 bases that match TRBD2. CDR3 length equals 15 residues. V dropped 3 bases and J dropped 4; count of bases not matched to a gene: 5. Looked up from germline, CDR1 is SNHLY and CDR2 is FYNNEI. The CDR3 DNA sequence: TGTGCCAGCAGTGAGCGGGAGGGGTTGTCAGATACGCAGTATTTT. Translated: CASSEREGLSDTQYF.

This chain uses TRBV5-1 with TRBJ1-1; no clear D gene. From germline, CDR1 is SGHRS and CDR2 YFSETQ. The CDR3 loop spans 14 amino acids. The ends were cut back, 0 bases at V and 4 bases at J, with 10 bases in the middle. The CDR3 bases are TGCGCCAGCAGCTTGGGTACGCTCAGCACTGAAGCTTTCTTT. Protein: CASSLGTLSTEAFF.

This rearrangement joins TRBV4-3 to TRBJ2-1; D may be TRBD2 (6 bases). This CDR3 comprises 16 residues. CDR1 is LGHNA, CDR2 YSLEER, per germline. The V end was cut by 3 bases, the J end by 6 bases, with 18 bases between. The CDR3 here is CASSHCSGEGCNEQFF. Here the CDR3 DNA reads TGCGCCAGCAGCCATTGTAGCGGAGAAGGGTGCAATGAGCAGTTCTTC.

V gene TRBV9 combines with J gene TRBJ2-1; 10 nucleotides agree with TRBD2. The CDR3 runs to 15 residues. Per the germline V gene, CDR1 is SGDLS and CDR2 is YYNGEE. J was trimmed by 7 bases and V by 4 bases; bases with no gene match: 8. The CDR3 DNA reads TGTGCCAGCAGCCAGTCCACTAGCGGGATGAATGAGCAGTTCTTC. It specifies CASSQSTSGMNEQFF.

This clone was seen once. Other DNA variants within this sample encode the same CDR3. This chain connects TRBV18 to TRBJ2-7; D remains unclear. The CDR3 has 13 residues. Germline V gene data show CDR1 as KGHSH and CDR2 as LQKENI. Trimming cost V 0 bases and J 0 bases, with 3 bases left between them. As DNA, the CDR3 is TGTGCCAGCTCACCACCGAGCTCCTACGAGCAGTACTTC. It translates to CASSPPSSYEQYF.

CDR3 residues: CARSSTGLESPLHF. The CDR3 nucleotides read TGTGCCAGAAGCTCCACAGGATTAGAATCACCCCTCCACTTT. V gene TRBV7-5 combines with J gene TRBJ1-6; the DNA was not used to check the table's D call, TRBD1. TRBV7-5 is recorded as a pseudogene. The CDR3 runs to 14 residues.

This clone was seen more than once but under ten times. The genes are TRBV11-2 and TRBJ2-7, with TRBD2 matching 7 bases. CDR3 size: 13 residues. After removal of 8 bases from V and 4 bases from J, the junction contained 8 bases not matched to a gene. Germline assignment: CDR1 SGHAT and CDR2 FQNNGV. CDR3 region: CASGPSGTYEQYF. In nucleotides, the CDR3 is TGTGCCAGCGGCCCTAGCGGCACTTACGAGCAGTACTTC.